One and the same sample provided the 20 T cell receptor beta chains below, sequenced in a study of cytomegalovirus exposure and HLA in healthy donors. Primers for the PCR totalled 60 Vbeta and 13 Jbeta. Sequencing was performed with immunoSEQ multiplex PCR; in TCRdb, only in-frame clones are kept and a portion is missing. The sample includes some 120,000 clones. Material: PBMCs. Receptors originate from a man between 18 and 29 years old in good health and CMV-seronegative.

V and J are TRBV7-9 and TRBJ1-6; tentative D call: TRBD1 (5 bases). Germline V gene lookup returns CDR1 SEHNR and CDR2 FQNEAQ (reference sequence). Trimming left V 5 bases short and J 10 bases short, with 15 bases between. The CDR3 runs to 14 residues. As DNA, the CDR3 is TGTGCCAGCAGCCCTCAGGGTGATAGCTCACCCCTCCACTTT. Residues: CASSPQGDSSPLHF.

The V call is TRBV5-4, the J call TRBJ1-2; D perhaps matches TRBD1 (6 bases). CDR3 length equals 15 residues. CDR1 and CDR2 from the germline V gene are SGHNT and YYREEE (reference sequence). Between the trimmed V and J ends, which lost 1 base and 3 bases, there was a span of 13 bases. The CDR3 protein is CASSLLDSLDYGYTF. The CDR3 bases are TGTGCCAGCAGCTTGCTGGACAGCTTAGACTATGGCTACACCTTC.

The gene calls are TRBV19 and TRBJ1-5; the D gene is possibly TRBD1 (6 bases). V dropped 10 bases and J dropped 2 bases, with 12 bases sitting between them. CDR1 is LNHDA, CDR2 SQIVND, per germline (reference sequence). This CDR3 contains 13 residues. In nucleotides, the CDR3 is TGTGCCACTCTTCACAGGGGCAATCAGCCCCAGCATTTT. Translated, it gives CATLHRGNQPQHF.

V gene TRBV19 combines with J gene TRBJ2-1; 11 bases are shared with TRBD2. The CDR3 covers 16 residues. V lost 4 bases to trimming and J lost 8 bases; unmatched junction nucleotides: 10. From germline, CDR1 is LNHDA and CDR2 SQIVND (reference sequence). The CDR3 protein is CASSTAGTSGTDEQFF. Written as DNA, the CDR3 is TGTGCCAGTAGTACCGCCGGGACTAGCGGCACAGATGAGCAGTTCTTC. The whole variable domain, filled in from reference TRBV19 and TRBJ2-1, reads DGGITQSPKYLFRKEGQNVTLSCEQNLNHDAMYWYRQDPGQGLRLIYYSQIVNDFQKGDIAEGYSVSREKKESFPLTVTSAQKNPTAFYLCASSTAGTSGTDEQFFGPGTRLTVL.

V usage is TRBV9 and J usage is TRBJ1-5; 7 positions agree with TRBD1. V was pared by 3 bases and J by 7 bases, with 7 bases of the junction left unmatched. The CDR3 length is 14 residues. In germline, CDR1 is SGDLS, CDR2 YYNGEE. The CDR3 DNA sequence: TGTGCCAGCAGCGCCGGGACAGACCAGCAGCCCCAGCATTTT. As protein: CASSAGTDQQPQHF.

This chain joins TRBV6-1 and TRBJ1-5; TRBD1 aligns across 8 bases. V lost 3 bases to trimming and J lost 7 bases; unmatched junction nucleotides: 5. CDR1 MNHNS and CDR2 SASEGT come from the germline V gene. This CDR3 comprises 14 residues. In DNA, the CDR3 is TGTGCCAGCAGTGAGACAGGGGTAGGGCAGCCCCAGCATTTT. This translates into CASSETGVGQPQHF.

V gene TRBV11-2 combines with J gene TRBJ2-1; 11 bases map to TRBD2. CDR3 length: 16 residues. Germline CDR1 is SGHAT and CDR2 is FQNNGV. V shed 1 base, J shed 8 bases, and the junction held 7 bases outside the gene matches. The CDR3 coding sequence is TGTGCCAGCAGCTTAGTACTAGCGGGGGTGCGCTATGAGCAGTTCTTC. Its translation is CASSLVLAGVRYEQFF.

This rearrangement joins TRBV6-1 to TRBJ1-6, with a weak D call TRBD1 (6 bases). Trimming shortened V by 10 bases and J by 5 bases, and 15 bases separated the two germline ends. The CDR3 consists of 14 residues. Looked up from germline, CDR1 is MNHNS and CDR2 is SASEGT. The CDR3 sequence: CAINRDIHNSPLHF. CDR3 in DNA: TGTGCCATCAACCGGGACATACATAATTCACCCCTCCACTTT.

This rearrangement joins TRBV5-8 to TRBJ2-7; no clear D. This CDR3 comprises 13 residues. Germline V gene sequence: CDR1 SGHTS, CDR2 YDEGEE. Between the trimmed V and J ends, which lost 9 bases and 0 bases, there was a span of 13 bases. CDR3: CANTMTSSYEQYF. Here the CDR3 DNA reads TGTGCCAACACCATGACAAGCTCCTACGAGCAGTACTTC.

The V gene is TRBV5-1, the J gene TRBJ2-7, with D hard to call. This CDR3 is built from 15 residues. Germline-derived CDR1 and CDR2 are SGHRS and YFSETQ. V dropped 1 base and J dropped 3 bases, with 14 bases sitting between them. The CDR3 loop is CASSLIRERYYEQYF. The CDR3 nucleotides read TGCGCCAGCAGCTTGATACGTGAACGCTACTACGAGCAGTACTTC.

The chain joins TRBV13 to TRBJ2-1, with TRBD2 matching 9 bases. The germline gives CDR1 PRHDT, CDR2 FYEKMQ (reference sequence). V gave up 5 bases and J gave up 6 bases; unmatched junction bases: 20. CDR3 length: 19 amino acids. DNA of the CDR3: TGTGCCAGCAGCCTACCCCTGGGGTCGCGACTAGCGGCTGCCAATGAGCAGTTCTTC. It yields the protein CASSLPLGSRLAAANEQFF.

This CDR3 reads CASSTAGGPTPEQYF. Here the CDR3 DNA reads TGTGCCAGTAGTACTGCGGGAGGGCCTACTCCCGAGCAGTACTTC. This chain joins TRBV19 and TRBJ2-7; 9 bases fit TRBD2. The CDR3 is made up of 15 amino acids. V was pared by 4 bases and J by 6 bases, with 10 bases of the junction left unmatched. Per germline, CDR1 LNHDA and CDR2 SQIVND (reference sequence).

The rearrangement links TRBV5-1 to TRBJ1-1; 7 positions agree with TRBD1. V shed 3 bases, J shed 1 base, and the junction held 6 bases outside the gene matches. The germline gives CDR1 SGHRS, CDR2 YFSETQ. The CDR3 contains 15 residues. The CDR3 loop is CASSSRQGRNTEAFF. The CDR3 DNA is TGCGCCAGCAGCTCCAGACAGGGAAGGAACACTGAAGCTTTCTTT.

The chain joins TRBV10-1 to TRBJ2-1, with D possibly TRBD2 on 5 matching bases. Germline V lookup: CDR1 WNHNN, CDR2 SYGVQD (reference sequence). The CDR3 is made up of 12 amino acids. V gave up 10 bases and J gave up 7 bases, with 14 bases separating them. Written as DNA, the CDR3 is TGCGCCACCTCTCACGGGGAGAATGAGCAGTTCTTC. As protein: CATSHGENEQFF.

This chain links TRBV19 with TRBJ1-1; D is undetermined. In germline, CDR1 is LNHDA, CDR2 SQIVND (reference sequence). The CDR3 totals 13 residues. V was cut by 5 bases and J by 0 bases, with 7 bases left in between. The CDR3 sequence is CASSDGMNTEAFF. In nucleotides, the CDR3 is TGTGCCAGTAGTGACGGGATGAACACTGAAGCTTTCTTT.

The chain recombines TRBV5-4 with TRBJ2-3, with D perhaps matching TRBD1 (6 bases). Germline V gene data show CDR1 as SGHNT and CDR2 as YYREEE (reference sequence). This CDR3 region has 15 residues. V was shortened by 2 bases and J by 5 bases, with 15 bases between the two germline ends. This chain's CDR3 is CASSLGQGIGDTQYF. The CDR3 nucleotides are TGTGCCAGCAGCTTAGGGCAGGGGATAGGAGATACGCAGTATTTT.

This chain joins TRBV7-8 and TRBJ2-3, with a tentative D call TRBD1 (5 bases). Germline-derived CDR1 and CDR2 are SGHVS and FQNEAQ. CDR3 length: 15 amino acids. Trimming left V 6 bases short and J 0 bases short, with 13 bases between. CDR3 sequence reads: CASRLPQGSTDTQYF. As DNA, the CDR3 is TGTGCCAGCAGGCTCCCCCAGGGAAGCACAGATACGCAGTATTTT.

The genes are TRBV10-2 and TRBJ2-5; 7 bases agree with TRBD1. This CDR3 is 14 amino acids long. V trimming: 6 bases; J trimming: 7 bases; junction bases outside the gene matches: 11. The germline CDR1 and CDR2 sequences are WSHSY and SAAADI. In DNA form, the CDR3 reads TGCGCCAGCAGAGGGGACAGCCCCTGGGGGACCCAGTACTTC. Translated: CASRGDSPWGTQYF.

The chain uses TRBV28 and TRBJ2-5; 7 nucleotides match TRBD2. The CDR3 runs 14 residues. V lost 6 bases and J lost 3; bases outside the gene matches: 7. Germline CDR1 reads MDHEN; CDR2 reads SYDVKM. The CDR3 loop reads CASSWIRGEETQYF. The CDR3, as DNA: TGTGCCAGCAGCTGGATTCGGGGGGAAGAGACCCAGTACTTC.

This rearrangement joins TRBV28 to TRBJ2-7; TRBD1 aligns across 7 bases. This CDR3 comprises 14 residues. With 6 bases clipped from V and 3 bases from J, the junction kept 8 bases outside the gene matches. Per the germline V gene, CDR1 is MDHEN and CDR2 is SYDVKM. CDR3 sequence reads: CASRPGTAVYEQYF. The CDR3 bases are TGTGCCAGCAGGCCCGGGACAGCCGTCTACGAGCAGTACTTC.